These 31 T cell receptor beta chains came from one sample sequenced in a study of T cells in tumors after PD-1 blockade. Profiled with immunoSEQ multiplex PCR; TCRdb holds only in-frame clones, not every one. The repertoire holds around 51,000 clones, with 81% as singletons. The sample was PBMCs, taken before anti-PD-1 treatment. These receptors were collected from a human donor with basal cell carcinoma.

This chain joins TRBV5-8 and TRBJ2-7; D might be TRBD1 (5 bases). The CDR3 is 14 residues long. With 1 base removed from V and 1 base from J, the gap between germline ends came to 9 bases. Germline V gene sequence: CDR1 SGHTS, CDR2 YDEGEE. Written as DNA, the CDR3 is TGTGCCAGCAGCTTGTGGCAGGGTTCCTACGAGCAGTACTTC. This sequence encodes CASSLWQGSYEQYF. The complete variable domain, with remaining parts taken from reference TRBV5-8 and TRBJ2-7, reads EAGVTQSPTHLIKTRGQQATLRCSPISGHTSVYWYQQALGLGLQFLLWYDEGEERNRGNFPPRFSGRQFPNYSSELNVNALELEDSALYLCASSLWQGSYEQYFGPGTRLTVT.

CDR3 sequence reads: CASLNGNYNSPLHF. CDR3 nucleotides: TGTGCCAGCCTTAACGGGAACTATAATTCACCCCTCCACTTT. V and J are TRBV6-6 and TRBJ1-6; no clear D. CDR3 size: 14 residues. V was cut by 8 bases and J by 3 bases, with 11 bases left in between. CDR1 and CDR2 (germline): MNHNY, SVGAGI (reference sequence).

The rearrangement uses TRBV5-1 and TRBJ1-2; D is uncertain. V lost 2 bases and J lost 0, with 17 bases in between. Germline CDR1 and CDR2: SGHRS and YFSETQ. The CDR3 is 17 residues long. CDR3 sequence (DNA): TGCGCCAGCAGCTTCGGGAGCCGGCAAGCTTCTAACTATGGCTACACCTTC. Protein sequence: CASSFGSRQASNYGYTF. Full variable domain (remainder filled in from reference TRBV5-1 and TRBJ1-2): KAGVTQTPRYLIKTRGQQVTLSCSPISGHRSVSWYQQTPGQGLQFLFEYFSETQRNKGNFPGRFSGRQFSNSRSEMNVSTLELGDSALYLCASSFGSRQASNYGYTFGSGTRLTVV.

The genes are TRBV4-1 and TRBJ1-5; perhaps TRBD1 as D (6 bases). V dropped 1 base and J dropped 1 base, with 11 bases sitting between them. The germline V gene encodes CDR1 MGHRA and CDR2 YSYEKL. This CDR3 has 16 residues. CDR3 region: CASSQALGGSNQPQHF. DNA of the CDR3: TGCGCCAGCAGCCAAGCTTTGGGGGGCAGCAATCAGCCCCAGCATTTT.

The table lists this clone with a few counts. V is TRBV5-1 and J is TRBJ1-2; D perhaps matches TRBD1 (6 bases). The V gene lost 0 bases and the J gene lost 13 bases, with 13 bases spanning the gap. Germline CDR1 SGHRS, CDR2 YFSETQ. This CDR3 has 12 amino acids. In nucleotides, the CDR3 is TGCGCCAGCAGCTTGGATGGGGGCTGGCCCACCTTC. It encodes CASSLDGGWPTF.

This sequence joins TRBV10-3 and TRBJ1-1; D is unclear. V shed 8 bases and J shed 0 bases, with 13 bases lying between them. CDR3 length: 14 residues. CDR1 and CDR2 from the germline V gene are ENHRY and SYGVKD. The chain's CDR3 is CAISALRMNTEAFF. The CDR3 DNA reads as TGTGCCATCTCGGCCCTACGCATGAACACTGAAGCTTTCTTT.

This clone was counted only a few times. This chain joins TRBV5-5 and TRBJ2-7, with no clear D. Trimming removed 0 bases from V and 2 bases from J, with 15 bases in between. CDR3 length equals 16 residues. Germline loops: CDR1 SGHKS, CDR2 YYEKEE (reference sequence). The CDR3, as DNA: TGTGCCAGCAGCTTGGCCGATCTACCCACGGCCTACGAGCAGTACTTC. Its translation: CASSLADLPTAYEQYF.

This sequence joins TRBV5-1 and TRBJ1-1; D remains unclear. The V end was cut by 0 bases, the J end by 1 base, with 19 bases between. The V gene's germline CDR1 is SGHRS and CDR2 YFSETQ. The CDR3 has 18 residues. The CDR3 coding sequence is TGCGCCAGCAGCTTGGTCGGATTTTTTGTGAAGGAGAACACTGAAGCTTTCTTT. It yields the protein CASSLVGFFVKENTEAFF.

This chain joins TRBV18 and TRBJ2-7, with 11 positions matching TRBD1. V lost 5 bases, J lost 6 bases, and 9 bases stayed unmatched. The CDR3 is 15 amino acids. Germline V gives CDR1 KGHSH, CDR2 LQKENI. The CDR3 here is CASSAPGTGGPEQYF. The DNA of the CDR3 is TGTGCCAGCTCAGCGCCCGGGACAGGGGGACCCGAGCAGTACTTC.

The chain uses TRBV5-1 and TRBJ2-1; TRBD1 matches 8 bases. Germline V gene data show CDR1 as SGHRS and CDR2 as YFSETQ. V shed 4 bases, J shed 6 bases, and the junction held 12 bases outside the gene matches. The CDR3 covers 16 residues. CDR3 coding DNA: TGCGCCAGCAGCCCGGGGACAGGTTGGGTTGGCAATGAGCAGTTCTTC. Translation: CASSPGTGWVGNEQFF.

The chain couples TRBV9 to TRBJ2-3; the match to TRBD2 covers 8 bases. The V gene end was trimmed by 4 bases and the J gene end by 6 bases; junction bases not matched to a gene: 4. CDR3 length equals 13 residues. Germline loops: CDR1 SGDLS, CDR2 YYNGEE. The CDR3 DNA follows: TGTGCCAGCAGCCGAGCGGGGGTGGATACGCAGTATTTT. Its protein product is CASSRAGVDTQYF. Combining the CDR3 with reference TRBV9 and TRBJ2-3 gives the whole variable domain DSGVTQTPKHLITATGQRVTLRCSPRSGDLSVYWYQQSLDQGLQFLIQYYNGEERAKGNILERFSAQQFPDLHSELNLSSLELGDSALYFCASSRAGVDTQYFGPGTRLTVL.

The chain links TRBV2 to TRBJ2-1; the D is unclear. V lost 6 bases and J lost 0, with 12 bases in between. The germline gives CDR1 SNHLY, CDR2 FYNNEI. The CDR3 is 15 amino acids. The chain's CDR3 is CASSPEQSSYNEQFF. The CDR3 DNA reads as TGTGCCAGCAGCCCAGAACAGAGCTCCTACAATGAGCAGTTCTTC.

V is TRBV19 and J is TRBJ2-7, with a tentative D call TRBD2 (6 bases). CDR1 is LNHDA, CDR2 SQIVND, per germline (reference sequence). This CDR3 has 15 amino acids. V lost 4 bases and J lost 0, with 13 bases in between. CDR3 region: CASSNALEGSYEQYF. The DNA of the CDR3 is TGTGCCAGTAGTAACGCGTTGGAGGGCTCCTACGAGCAGTACTTC.

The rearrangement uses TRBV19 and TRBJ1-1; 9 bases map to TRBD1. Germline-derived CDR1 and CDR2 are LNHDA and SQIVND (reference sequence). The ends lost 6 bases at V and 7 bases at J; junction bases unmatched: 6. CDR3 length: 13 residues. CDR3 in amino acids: CASRQGAGGEAFF. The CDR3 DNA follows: TGTGCCAGTAGACAGGGGGCGGGCGGTGAAGCTTTCTTT.

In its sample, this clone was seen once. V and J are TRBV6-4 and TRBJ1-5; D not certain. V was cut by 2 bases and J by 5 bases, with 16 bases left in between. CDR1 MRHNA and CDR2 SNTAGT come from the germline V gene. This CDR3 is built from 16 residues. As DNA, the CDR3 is TGTGCCAGCAGTGACAGAGGACTATCCCGGGATCAGCCCCAGCATTTT. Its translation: CASSDRGLSRDQPQHF.

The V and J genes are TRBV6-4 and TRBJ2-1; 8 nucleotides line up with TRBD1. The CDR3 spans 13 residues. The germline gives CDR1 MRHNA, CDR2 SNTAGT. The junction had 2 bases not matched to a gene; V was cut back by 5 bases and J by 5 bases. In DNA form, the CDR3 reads TGTGCCAGCAGTCAACAGGGGGACAATGAGCAGTTCTTC. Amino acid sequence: CASSQQGDNEQFF.

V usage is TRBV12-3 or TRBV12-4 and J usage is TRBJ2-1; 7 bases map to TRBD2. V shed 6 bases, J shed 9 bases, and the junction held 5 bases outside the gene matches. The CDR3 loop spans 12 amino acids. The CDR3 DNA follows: TGTGCCAGCAGCCCTAGCGGTGTTGAGCAGTTCTTC. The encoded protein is CASSPSGVEQFF.

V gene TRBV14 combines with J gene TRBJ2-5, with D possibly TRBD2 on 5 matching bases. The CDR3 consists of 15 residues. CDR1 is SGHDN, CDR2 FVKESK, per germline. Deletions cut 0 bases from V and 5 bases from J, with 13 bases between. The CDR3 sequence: CASSQDWVRGETQYF. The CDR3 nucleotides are TGTGCCAGCAGCCAAGATTGGGTGCGAGGGGAGACCCAGTACTTC.

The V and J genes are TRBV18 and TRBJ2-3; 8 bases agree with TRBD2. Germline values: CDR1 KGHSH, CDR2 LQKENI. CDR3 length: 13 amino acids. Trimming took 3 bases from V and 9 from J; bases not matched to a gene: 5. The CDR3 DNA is TGTGCCAGCTCACCCCCGGGGGGGAGGACGCAGTATTTT. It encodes CASSPPGGRTQYF. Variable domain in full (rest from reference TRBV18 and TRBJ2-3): NAGVMQNPRHLVRRRGQEARLRCSPMKGHSHVYWYRQLPEEGLKFMVYLQKENIIDESGMPKERFSAEFPKEGPSILRIQQVVRGDSAAYFCASSPPGGRTQYFGPGTRLTVL.

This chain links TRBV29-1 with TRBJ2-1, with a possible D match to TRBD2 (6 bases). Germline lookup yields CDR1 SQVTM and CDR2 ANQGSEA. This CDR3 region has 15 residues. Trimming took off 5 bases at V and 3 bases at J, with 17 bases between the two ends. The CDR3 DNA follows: TGCAGCGTTCCCCGCGGGGCTTTCTTCTACAATGAGCAGTTCTTC. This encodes CSVPRGAFFYNEQFF.

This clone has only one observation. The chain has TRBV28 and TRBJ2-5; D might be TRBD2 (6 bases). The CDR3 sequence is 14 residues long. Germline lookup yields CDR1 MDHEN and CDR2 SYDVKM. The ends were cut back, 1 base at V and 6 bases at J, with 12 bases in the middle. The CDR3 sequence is CASSLYGGSQTQYF. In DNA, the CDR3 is TGTGCCAGCAGTTTATACGGGGGATCGCAGACCCAGTACTTC.

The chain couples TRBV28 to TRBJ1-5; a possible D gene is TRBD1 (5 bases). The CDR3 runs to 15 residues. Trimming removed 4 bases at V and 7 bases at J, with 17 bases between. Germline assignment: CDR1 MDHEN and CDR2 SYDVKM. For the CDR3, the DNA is TGTGCCAGCAGTTGGGGGGTAGCCTCAATCCAGCCCCAGCATTTT. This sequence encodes CASSWGVASIQPQHF.

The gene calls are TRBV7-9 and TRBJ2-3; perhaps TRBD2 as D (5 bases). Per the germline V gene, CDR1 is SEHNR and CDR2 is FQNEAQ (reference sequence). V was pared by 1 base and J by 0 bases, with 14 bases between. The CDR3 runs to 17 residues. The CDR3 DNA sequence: TGTGCCAGCAGCTTAGATACTAGGACGGCAAGCACAGATACGCAGTATTTT. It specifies CASSLDTRTASTDTQYF.

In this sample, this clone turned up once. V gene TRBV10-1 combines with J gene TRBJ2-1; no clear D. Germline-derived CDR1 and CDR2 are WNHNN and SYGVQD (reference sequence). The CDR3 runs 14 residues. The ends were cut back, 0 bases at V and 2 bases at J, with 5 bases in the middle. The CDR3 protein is CASSESAPYNEQFF. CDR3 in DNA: TGCGCCAGCAGTGAGTCGGCACCCTACAATGAGCAGTTCTTC.

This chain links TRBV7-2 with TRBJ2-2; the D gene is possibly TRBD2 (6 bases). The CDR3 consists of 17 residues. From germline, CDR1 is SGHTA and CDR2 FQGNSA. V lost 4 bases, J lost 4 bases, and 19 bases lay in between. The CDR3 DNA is TGTGCCAGCAGCTCCCCGGGAGCCCTCACTTCCACCGGGGAGCTGTTTTTT. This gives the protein CASSSPGALTSTGELFF.

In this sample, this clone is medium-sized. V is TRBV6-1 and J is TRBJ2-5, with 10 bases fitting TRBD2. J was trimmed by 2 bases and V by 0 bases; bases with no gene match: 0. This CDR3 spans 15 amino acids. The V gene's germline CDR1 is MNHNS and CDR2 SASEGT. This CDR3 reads CASSEASGGQETQYF. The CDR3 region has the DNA TGTGCCAGCAGTGAAGCTAGCGGGGGGCAAGAGACCCAGTACTTC.

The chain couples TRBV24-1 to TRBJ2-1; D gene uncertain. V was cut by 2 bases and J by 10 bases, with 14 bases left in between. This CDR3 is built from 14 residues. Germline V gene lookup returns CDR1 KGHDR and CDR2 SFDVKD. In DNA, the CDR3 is TGTGCCACCAGTGATTCTAGAGGACGGGTCGAGCAGTTCTTC. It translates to CATSDSRGRVEQFF.

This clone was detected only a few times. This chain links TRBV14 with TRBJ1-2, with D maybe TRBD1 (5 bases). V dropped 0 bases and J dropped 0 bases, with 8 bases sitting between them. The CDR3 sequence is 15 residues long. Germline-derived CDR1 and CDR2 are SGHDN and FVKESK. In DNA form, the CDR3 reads TGTGCCAGCAGCCAAGAAGCCAGGGCTAACTATGGCTACACCTTC. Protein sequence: CASSQEARANYGYTF. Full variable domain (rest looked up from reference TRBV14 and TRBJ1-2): EAGVTQFPSHSVIEKGQTVTLRCDPISGHDNLYWYRRVMGKEIKFLLHFVKESKQDESGMPNNRFLAERTGGTYSTLKVQPAELEDSGVYFCASSQEARANYGYTFGSGTRLTVV.

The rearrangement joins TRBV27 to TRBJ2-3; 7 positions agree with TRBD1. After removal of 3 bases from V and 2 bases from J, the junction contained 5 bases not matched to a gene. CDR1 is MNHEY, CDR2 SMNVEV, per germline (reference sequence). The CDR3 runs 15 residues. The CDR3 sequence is CASSLGQSFTDTQYF. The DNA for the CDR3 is TGTGCCAGCAGTTTGGGACAGAGCTTCACAGATACGCAGTATTTT.

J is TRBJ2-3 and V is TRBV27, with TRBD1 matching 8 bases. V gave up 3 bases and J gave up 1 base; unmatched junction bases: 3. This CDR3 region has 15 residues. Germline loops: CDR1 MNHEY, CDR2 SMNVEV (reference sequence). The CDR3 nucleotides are TGTGCCAGCAGTTTTCAGGGACAGGGCACAGATACGCAGTATTTT. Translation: CASSFQGQGTDTQYF.

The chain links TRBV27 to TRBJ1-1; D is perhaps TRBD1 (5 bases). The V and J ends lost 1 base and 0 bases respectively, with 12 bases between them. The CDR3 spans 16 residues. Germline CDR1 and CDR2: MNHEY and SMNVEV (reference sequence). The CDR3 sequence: CASSLFSRGMNTEAFF. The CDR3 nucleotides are TGTGCCAGCAGTTTATTTTCTAGGGGCATGAACACTGAAGCTTTCTTT.